One and the same sample provided the 26 T cell receptor beta chains below, sequenced in a study of blood T cells in healthy people across ages. It was with a sample-barcoded 5' primer and a J-beta primer mix that a second PCR of about 6 to 12 cycles was run. MiXCR was run by TCRdb on the 5' RACE reads, yielding one entry per CDR3 protein. The sample shows 850,000 to 1,300,000 distinct CDR3 sequences, more than 40% of them seen only once. The sample consisted of blood. Source of these receptors: a woman aged 55 to 70 in good health.

The chain links TRBV12-5 to TRBJ2-5; a possible D gene is TRBD1 (6 bases). The better agreement between TRBJ2-7 and the DNA end casts doubt on the J call. The CDR3 covers 15 residues. Looked up from germline, CDR1 is LGHNT and CDR2 is FRNRAP. CDR3 residues: CASSEPQGTDYEQYF. Here the CDR3 DNA reads TGTGCTAGTTCCGAACCCCAGGGGACGGACTACGAGCAGTACTTC.

This clonotype was picked up a small number of times. This chain connects TRBV24-1 to TRBJ2-1; TRBD2 agrees at 8 bases. Trimming at V came to 4 bases and at J to 6 bases, leaving 16 bases not matched to a gene. This CDR3 is 18 amino acids long. Germline CDR1 KGHDR, CDR2 SFDVKD. CDR3 sequence reads: CATSDSNRGSGDFNEQFF. In DNA, the CDR3 is TGTGCCACCAGTGACTCAAATCGTGGTAGCGGGGATTTCAATGAGCAGTTCTTC.

This chain connects TRBV7-9 to TRBJ2-1; TRBD2 matches at 8 bases. TRBJ2-7 explains the end of the DNA better; the J call may be wrong. CDR3 length: 17 residues. Germline values: CDR1 SEHNR, CDR2 FQNEAQ (reference sequence). The DNA of the CDR3 is TGTGCCAGCAGCCTTATTAAGCGGGAGCCAAACTACAATGAGCAGTACTTC. It is translated as CASSLIKREPNYNEQYF.

CDR3 region: CASSFKGRTADTQYF. CDR3 DNA: TGTGCCAGCAGTTTTAAGGGACGGACGGCGGATACGCAGTATTTT. The chain couples TRBV27 to TRBJ2-3, with D tentatively TRBD1 or TRBD2 (5 bases each). V shed 3 bases and J shed 6 bases, with 16 bases lying between them. Germline V gene lookup returns CDR1 MNHEY and CDR2 SMNVEV (reference sequence). The CDR3 covers 15 residues.

The V gene is TRBV10-2, the J gene TRBJ1-2; no clear D. CDR1 is WSHSY, CDR2 SAAADI, per germline. This CDR3 spans 14 amino acids. The ends were cut back, 2 bases at V and 4 bases at J, with 11 bases in the middle. CDR3 in DNA: TGCGCCAGCAGTGAGGCTACCACGATCTATGGCTACACCTTC. Amino acid sequence: CASSEATTIYGYTF.

The CDR3 loop is CASSQDKQGAHEQYF. Written as DNA, the CDR3 is TGTGCCAGCAGCCAAGATAAGCAGGGGGCCCACGAGCAGTACTTC. The rearrangement uses TRBV3-1 and TRBJ2-7, with TRBD1 matching 8 bases. This CDR3 contains 15 residues. Trimming cost V 0 bases and J 5 bases; bases outside gene matches: 6. Per the germline V gene, CDR1 is LGHDT and CDR2 is YNNKEL (reference sequence).

The chain uses TRBV4-1 and TRBJ2-1; 10 positions agree with TRBD2. Germline trimming cut 4 bases from V and 7 bases from J; bases unmatched to any gene: 13. The CDR3 is 17 residues long. Germline assignment: CDR1 MGHRA and CDR2 YSYEKL. CDR3 amino acids: CASSPGGLAGGRNEQFF. The DNA for the CDR3 is TGCGCCAGCAGCCCAGGGGGCTTAGCGGGAGGCCGGAATGAGCAGTTCTTC.

The rearrangement links TRBV10-1 to TRBJ2-2, with TRBD2 matching over 14 bases. Germline V gene data show CDR1 as WNHNN and CDR2 as SYGVQD (reference sequence). This CDR3 comprises 18 residues. The trim removed 5 bases at V and 3 bases at J, leaving 8 bases unmatched. The CDR3 coding sequence is TGCGCCAGCAGTCGACTAGCGGGAGGGTCAATGGACACCGGGGAGCTGTTTTTT. As protein: CASSRLAGGSMDTGELFF.

The CDR3 is CASSTDPGYYGYTF. As DNA, the CDR3 is TGTGCCAGCAGTACCGATCCAGGTTACTATGGCTACACCTTC. The chain is built from TRBV12-3 or TRBV12-4 and TRBJ1-2; no clear D. V was trimmed by 5 bases and J by 3 bases, leaving 13 bases between them. The CDR3 spans 14 residues.

The J gene is TRBJ2-7, the V gene TRBV5-6; 7 bases agree with TRBD2. V dropped 0 bases and J dropped 2; count of bases not matched to a gene: 8. Germline V lookup: CDR1 SGHDT, CDR2 YYEEEE. CDR3 length equals 16 residues. This chain's CDR3 is CASSLVRGSSTYEQYF. CDR3 DNA: TGTGCCAGCAGCTTGGTGCGCGGGAGCTCCACCTACGAGCAGTACTTC.

This clonotype has a count of ten or more. The chain joins TRBV10-3 to TRBJ1-2; weak D call: TRBD1 (5 bases). The germline CDR1 and CDR2 sequences are ENHRY and SYGVKD. The CDR3 is made up of 17 amino acids. Trimming cost V 2 bases and J 2 bases, with 18 bases left between them. CDR3 protein: CAISEPTAFRENYGYTF. The CDR3 DNA reads TGTGCCATCAGTGAGCCAACCGCTTTCAGGGAGAACTATGGCTACACCTTC.

The chain carries TRBV5-6 and TRBJ2-7, with a tentative D call TRBD2 (6 bases). V shed 3 bases and J shed 0 bases, with 13 bases lying between them. Per the germline V gene, CDR1 is SGHDT and CDR2 is YYEEEE. CDR3 length equals 15 residues. The CDR3 is CASSSLAPLSYEQYF. CDR3 coding DNA: TGTGCCAGCAGCTCTCTAGCGCCTCTCTCCTACGAGCAGTACTTC.

This clonotype was seen just once. The rearrangement links TRBV5-4 to TRBJ2-1; the match to TRBD2 covers 10 bases. CDR3 size: 16 residues. With V trimmed by 2 bases and J by 7 bases, 9 bases remained unmatched. Germline V lookup: CDR1 SGHNT, CDR2 YYREEE (reference sequence). This CDR3 is CASSLPAGGGLNEQFF. The CDR3 DNA reads as TGTGCCAGCAGCTTACCAGCGGGAGGGGGTTTAAATGAGCAGTTCTTC.

This clonotype was seen ten or more times. The chain couples TRBV10-2 to TRBJ2-7, with 14 bases aligning to TRBD2. The CDR3 length is 16 residues. Trimming cost V 4 bases and J 4 bases; bases outside gene matches: 6. Germline V gene lookup returns CDR1 WSHSY and CDR2 SAAADI. CDR3 nucleotides: TGCGCCAGCAGTGTAACCGGGACTAGCGGGAGATACGAGCAGTACTTC. Its translation is CASSVTGTSGRYEQYF.

The chain couples TRBV20-1 to TRBJ2-1; TRBD2 matches at 10 bases. Germline V gene data show CDR1 as DFQATT and CDR2 as SNEGSKA (reference sequence). The CDR3 length is 16 residues. The J segment lost 4 bases and the V segment lost 2 bases, leaving 8 bases of the junction unmatched. The CDR3 DNA is TGCAGTGCTAGACGAAGAGCGGGAGGGACTTACAATGAGCAGTTCTTC. Translation gives CSARRRAGGTYNEQFF.

The rearrangement links TRBV20-1 to TRBJ2-7, with a possible D match to TRBD1 (5 bases). Per the germline V gene, CDR1 is DFQATT and CDR2 is SNEGSKA (reference sequence). The germline V and J ends were trimmed by 7 bases and 5 bases, with 24 bases remaining between them. This CDR3 spans 15 amino acids. This CDR3 reads CSVSRGVQGTHEQYF. The CDR3 nucleotides read TGCAGTGTCTCAAGGGGCGTTCAAGGAACACACGAGCAGTACTTC.

The rearrangement links TRBV2 to TRBJ2-1; the D is unclear. The CDR3 length is 12 residues. Germline CDR1 and CDR2: SNHLY and FYNNEI. V shed 3 bases and J shed 8 bases, with 8 bases lying between them. CDR3 sequence reads: CASSDMADEQFF. The CDR3 DNA reads as TGTGCCAGCAGTGATATGGCGGATGAGCAGTTCTTC.

This clonotype was seen at least ten times. The chain links TRBV11-2 to TRBJ2-5, with 12 bases identical to TRBD2. Germline CDR1 SGHAT, CDR2 FQNNGV. Trimming removed 5 bases from V and 3 bases from J; junction bases left unmatched: 1. The CDR3 spans 14 residues. The chain's CDR3 is CASSRTSGKETQYF. The CDR3 DNA sequence: TGTGCCAGCAGCCGGACTAGCGGGAAAGAGACCCAGTACTTC.

V is TRBV19 and J is TRBJ2-1; 10 nucleotides line up with TRBD2. Germline V lookup: CDR1 LNHDA, CDR2 SQIVND (reference sequence). The ends lost 3 bases at V and 4 bases at J; junction bases unmatched: 6. The CDR3 is 16 amino acids. The CDR3 bases are TGTGCCAGTAGTATGGGACGGACTAGCGGTTACAATGAGCAGTTCTTC. This encodes CASSMGRTSGYNEQFF.

This clonotype was seen only once. The J gene is TRBJ2-1, the V gene TRBV9; D is uncertain. Germline values: CDR1 SGDLS, CDR2 YYNGEE. V was shortened by 2 bases and J by 4 bases, with 10 bases between the two germline ends. The CDR3 extends over 14 amino acids. CDR3 loop: CASSVRGAYNEQFF. CDR3 DNA: TGTGCCAGCAGCGTGAGAGGAGCTTACAATGAGCAGTTCTTC.

This clonotype was observed a handful of times. The rearrangement joins TRBV5-1 to TRBJ2-1; 7 bases fit TRBD2. This CDR3 comprises 18 residues. Germline V gene sequence: CDR1 SGHRS, CDR2 YFSETQ. V lost 0 bases and J lost 4; bases outside the gene matches: 13. Written as DNA, the CDR3 is TGCGCCAGCAGCTTGGAGGGTAGCGGGCCCCTTTTATACAATGAGCAGTTCTTC. This sequence encodes CASSLEGSGPLLYNEQFF.

This clonotype was counted ten times or more. J is TRBJ2-7 and V is TRBV2; D gene uncertain. The germline V and J ends were trimmed by 3 bases and 4 bases, with 4 bases remaining between them. The V gene's germline CDR1 is SNHLY and CDR2 FYNNEI. The CDR3 length is 11 residues. The DNA for the CDR3 is TGTGCCAGCAGTGACCGTTACGAGCAGTACTTC. Amino acids: CASSDRYEQYF.

The chain links TRBV5-4 to TRBJ2-1; TRBD1 aligns across 9 bases. V lost 0 bases and J lost 3; bases outside the gene matches: 4. The CDR3 covers 16 residues. Per the germline V gene, CDR1 is SGHNT and CDR2 is YYREEE (reference sequence). CDR3: CASSLADRGFYNEQFF. The DNA of the CDR3 is TGTGCCAGCAGCTTGGCCGACAGGGGGTTCTACAATGAGCAGTTCTTC.

This clonotype has a handful of counts. This chain links TRBV6-5 with TRBJ2-4; perhaps TRBD1 as D (6 bases). The CDR3 has 13 amino acids. Germline V gene data show CDR1 as MNHEY and CDR2 as SVGAGI. V lost 6 bases to trimming and J lost 7 bases, with 13 bases between them. CDR3 sequence reads: CASSQGRGNIQYF. The CDR3 nucleotides read TGTGCCAGCAGCCAAGGCAGGGGTAACATTCAGTACTTC.

The chain employs TRBV6-6 and TRBJ2-7; D may match TRBD1 or TRBD2 (6 bases each). The CDR3 consists of 16 residues. With 2 bases removed from V and 3 bases from J, the gap between germline ends came to 17 bases. Germline values: CDR1 MNHNY, CDR2 SVGAGI (reference sequence). The CDR3 here is CASSYDPRGGGYEQYF. CDR3 DNA sequence: TGTGCCAGCAGTTACGATCCACGTGGAGGGGGCTACGAGCAGTACTTC.

This rearrangement joins TRBV20-1 to TRBJ2-2, with 7 bases identical to TRBD1. There are 14 residues in the CDR3. Germline CDR1 and CDR2: DFQATT and SNEGSKA (reference sequence). The V segment lost 3 bases and the J segment 7 bases; nucleotides outside the gene matches: 8. The CDR3, as DNA: TGCAGTGCTAGTATCGCAGGGGGTAACGGGGAGCTGTTTTTT. Translating gives CSASIAGGNGELFF.